This entry lists 25 T cell receptor beta chains sequenced from one sample in a study of cytomegalovirus exposure and HLA in healthy donors. PCR used 60 Vbeta primers and 13 Jbeta primers. The data were produced by immunoSEQ multiplex PCR, yet TCRdb's version contains in-frame clones alone and is incomplete. This sample has 150,000 to 200,000 clones, with approximately 80% found just once. Sequenced material: PBMCs. These receptors originate from a male donor in good health and CMV-seropositive.

The chain carries TRBV5-1 and TRBJ2-1; D gene unclear. Germline loops: CDR1 SGHRS, CDR2 YFSETQ. The CDR3 length is 14 residues. V was clipped by 7 bases and J by 5 bases, with 16 bases between them. CDR3: CASGSHPRNNEQFF. The CDR3, as DNA: TGCGCCAGCGGCTCACACCCCAGGAACAATGAGCAGTTCTTC.

The chain carries TRBV13 and TRBJ1-1; D is unresolved. This CDR3 has 14 amino acids. CDR1 is PRHDT and CDR2 is FYEKMQ in the germline V gene (reference sequence). Trimming stripped 2 bases from V and 1 base from J, with 8 bases between. The CDR3 spells CASSLSPGNTEAFF. CDR3 sequence (DNA): TGTGCCAGCAGCTTATCGCCGGGGAACACTGAAGCTTTCTTT. Filled out from reference TRBV13 and TRBJ1-1, the complete variable domain reads AAGVIQSPRHLIKEKRETATLKCYPIPRHDTVYWYQQGPGQDPQFLISFYEKMQSDKGSIPDRFSAQQFSDYHSELNMSSLELGDSALYFCASSLSPGNTEAFFGQGTRLTVV.

The V and J genes are TRBV21-1 and TRBJ2-2; TRBD1, the table's D call, was not compared with the DNA. TRBV21-1 is given as a pseudogene. The CDR3 has 16 residues. CDR3 sequence reads: CASSKSNRQNAGELFF. The DNA of the CDR3 is TGTGCCAGCAGCAAAAGCAACAGACAAAACGCCGGGGAGCTGTTTTTT.

V is TRBV11-2 and J is TRBJ1-6; D perhaps matches TRBD1 (5 bases). Trimming shortened V by 5 bases and J by 2 bases, and 13 bases separated the two germline ends. CDR3 size: 16 residues. The germline V gene encodes CDR1 SGHAT and CDR2 FQNNGV. Written as DNA, the CDR3 is TGTGCCAGCAGCGCTCCGCAGGGTACCTATAATTCACCCCTCCACTTT. Translating it yields CASSAPQGTYNSPLHF.

This clone was seen a handful of times. The chain couples TRBV9 to TRBJ1-1, with unresolved D. The CDR3 length is 12 residues. Deletions cut 1 base from V and 7 bases from J, with 8 bases between. Per germline, CDR1 SGDLS and CDR2 YYNGEE. The CDR3 loop is CASSVWGGEAFF. The CDR3 nucleotides are TGTGCCAGCAGCGTATGGGGAGGTGAAGCTTTCTTT.

The rearrangement uses TRBV7-3 and TRBJ2-3, with 12 bases that match TRBD2. Per germline, CDR1 SGHTA and CDR2 FQGTGA. The trim removed 5 bases at V and 2 bases at J, leaving 8 bases unmatched. This CDR3 comprises 17 residues. CDR3 nucleotide sequence: TGTGCCAGCAGCGGCTACGGGACTAGCGGGTCCACAGATACGCAGTATTTT. As protein: CASSGYGTSGSTDTQYF.

The chain links TRBV18 to TRBJ2-3, with 12 bases matching TRBD2. Germline V gene data show CDR1 as KGHSH and CDR2 as LQKENI. The V and J ends lost 0 bases and 9 bases, in that order; junction bases with no gene match: 4. This CDR3 spans 15 amino acids. The CDR3 bases are TGTGCCAGCTCACCACCGACTAGCGGGGGTGGGACGCAGTATTTT. Translated, it gives CASSPPTSGGGTQYF.

The V and J genes are TRBV5-5 and TRBJ2-6; TRBD1 might be the D (5 bases). Trimming removed 4 bases from V and 2 bases from J, with 25 bases in between. CDR3 length equals 20 residues. Germline V CDR1 and CDR2: SGHKS, YYEKEE (reference sequence). The CDR3 is CASSPGLFQGPRAGANVLTF. Here the CDR3 DNA reads TGTGCCAGCAGCCCTGGTTTATTTCAGGGCCCTAGGGCTGGGGCCAACGTCCTGACTTTC.

The chain combines TRBV2 with TRBJ1-3; D possibly corresponds to TRBD1 (5 bases). The CDR3 loop spans 16 amino acids. Looked up from germline, CDR1 is SNHLY and CDR2 is FYNNEI. V was pared by 7 bases and J by 5 bases, with 21 bases between. The CDR3 sequence: CASTLLRGGKRNTIYF. CDR3 nucleotides: TGTGCCAGCACCTTACTGAGGGGAGGTAAAAGAAACACCATATATTTT.

The rearrangement uses TRBV15 and TRBJ2-1, with TRBD2 as a possible D gene (7 bases). The V gene's germline CDR1 is LNHNV and CDR2 YYDKDF (reference sequence). The CDR3 runs to 16 residues. The germline V and J ends were trimmed by 1 base and 2 bases, with 12 bases remaining between them. The CDR3 bases are TGTGCCACCAGCAGAGGATCGGGGGGCGCCTACAATGAGCAGTTCTTC. Encoded protein: CATSRGSGGAYNEQFF.

This rearrangement joins TRBV7-2 to TRBJ2-2; 9 nucleotides match TRBD1. The CDR3 sequence is 18 residues long. Trimming took 4 bases from V and 3 from J; bases not matched to a gene: 12. The V gene's germline CDR1 is SGHTA and CDR2 FQGNSA. The CDR3 sequence is CASSSGDRVDRDTGELFF. CDR3 coding DNA: TGTGCCAGCAGCTCAGGGGACAGGGTGGATAGGGACACCGGGGAGCTGTTTTTT.

The genes are TRBV27 and TRBJ2-1, with D perhaps TRBD1 (6 bases). CDR1 and CDR2 from the germline V gene are MNHEY and SMNVEV (reference sequence). The CDR3 is made up of 14 amino acids. Trimming left V 7 bases short and J 8 bases short, with 18 bases between. CDR3 amino acids: CASIARPGDDEQFF. The CDR3, as DNA: TGTGCCAGCATTGCCAGGCCAGGGGACGATGAGCAGTTCTTC.

In this sample, this clone turned up a few times. The chain is built from TRBV6-5 and TRBJ1-4; 7 positions match TRBD1. The germline CDR1 and CDR2 sequences are MNHEY and SVGAGI. The CDR3 covers 14 residues. V gave up 2 bases and J gave up 5 bases; unmatched junction bases: 2. CDR3 sequence (DNA): TGTGCCAGCAGTTACCGAGGGGGCAATGAAAAACTGTTTTTT. It yields the protein CASSYRGGNEKLFF.

In its sample, this clone was seen once. The V call is TRBV30, the J call TRBJ2-3; D might be TRBD2 (6 bases). This CDR3 has 15 amino acids. Germline V gene sequence: CDR1 GTSNPN, CDR2 SVGIG (reference sequence). Between the trimmed V and J ends, which lost 4 bases and 2 bases, there was a span of 16 bases. CDR3 coding DNA: TGTGCCTGGACTCTCGGGACTTATTTCACAGATACGCAGTATTTT. Its protein is CAWTLGTYFTDTQYF.

This rearrangement joins TRBV29-1 to TRBJ1-2, with 7 bases lining up with TRBD1. The CDR3 extends over 16 amino acids. Germline V gene data show CDR1 as SQVTM and CDR2 as ANQGSEA. Trimming removed 4 bases from V and 4 bases from J; junction bases left unmatched: 15. The CDR3 sequence is CSVGELGGRYTYGYTF. CDR3 DNA sequence: TGCAGCGTTGGGGAACTAGGGGGCCGCTATACCTATGGCTACACCTTC.

The J gene is TRBJ1-1, the V gene TRBV7-2, with TRBD1 matching over 8 bases. Germline CDR1 is SGHTA and CDR2 is FQGNSA. With 5 bases clipped from V and 0 bases from J, the junction kept 11 bases outside the gene matches. The CDR3 is 17 residues long. CDR3: CASSLLAHRGLNTEAFF. The DNA of the CDR3 is TGTGCCAGCAGCCTACTAGCCCACAGGGGGTTGAACACTGAAGCTTTCTTT.

CDR3 bases: TGTGCCAGCAGCCTAAGGACAGATGAGCAGTTCTTC. Translating it yields CASSLRTDEQFF. The rearrangement links TRBV7-9 to TRBJ2-1; possible D gene TRBD1, 6 bases. Trimming left V 5 bases short and J 8 bases short, with 10 bases between. Per the germline V gene, CDR1 is SEHNR and CDR2 is FQNEAQ (reference sequence). The CDR3 spans 12 residues.

DNA of the CDR3: TGTGCCAGTAACCGACAGAAAAGCTCTGGAAACACCATATATTTT. Amino acid sequence: CASNRQKSSGNTIYF. The chain combines TRBV19 with TRBJ1-3; the D gene is possibly TRBD1 (5 bases). The ends were cut back, 7 bases at V and 0 bases at J, with 13 bases in the middle. CDR3 length: 15 amino acids. Germline V gives CDR1 LNHDA, CDR2 SQIVND (reference sequence).

The chain combines TRBV13 with TRBJ2-1; D is perhaps TRBD1 (6 bases). The ends were cut back, 1 base at V and 7 bases at J, with 17 bases in the middle. This CDR3 comprises 16 residues. The V gene's germline CDR1 is PRHDT and CDR2 FYEKMQ (reference sequence). CDR3 sequence: CASSLDAQGRGNEQFF. CDR3 DNA sequence: TGTGCCAGCAGCTTAGATGCCCAGGGGCGAGGGAATGAGCAGTTCTTC.

Turning to this clone: Other nucleotide sequences in the sample specify the same CDR3. The rearrangement joins TRBV5-1 to TRBJ1-2, with D possibly TRBD1 on 6 matching bases. This CDR3 is built from 14 residues. In germline, CDR1 is SGHRS, CDR2 YFSETQ. The V and J ends lost 0 bases and 6 bases respectively, with 12 bases between them. In nucleotides, the CDR3 is TGCGCCAGCAGCTTGGGTGGGGGCGGCGATGGCTACACCTTC. It is translated as CASSLGGGGDGYTF.

This chain's CDR3 is CASSYSPGGRTGELFF. The CDR3 DNA follows: TGTGCCAGCAGTTACTCTCCAGGGGGTCGGACCGGGGAGCTGTTTTTT. This rearrangement joins TRBV6-5 to TRBJ2-2; 7 bases agree with TRBD1. The CDR3 has 16 residues. Germline trimming cut 0 bases from V and 5 bases from J; bases unmatched to any gene: 6. Germline loops: CDR1 MNHEY, CDR2 SVGAGI.

The chain carries TRBV4-3 and TRBJ2-2; 8 bases fit TRBD1. Unmatched junction bases numbered 15, after V lost 7 bases and J lost 5 bases. Germline assignment: CDR1 LGHNA and CDR2 YSLEER. There are 17 residues in the CDR3. The DNA of the CDR3 is TGCGCCAGCACCGCCGGTCCAGGGGGCATAGAGACCGGGGAGCTGTTTTTT. It translates to CASTAGPGGIETGELFF.

This clone occurred a few times. The CDR3 spells CSSLVGREYNEQFF. CDR3 DNA sequence: TGCAGCTCCCTAGTCGGGCGGGAATACAATGAGCAGTTCTTC. The chain recombines TRBV29-1 with TRBJ2-1; possibly TRBD2 for D (6 bases). Trimming took 8 bases from V and 4 from J, leaving 18 bases between them. Per the germline V gene, CDR1 is SQVTM and CDR2 is ANQGSEA. CDR3 length: 14 residues.

V is TRBV4-3 and J is TRBJ1-6; no reliable D call. CDR3 length: 14 amino acids. Germline-derived CDR1 and CDR2 are LGHNA and YSLEER. V dropped 5 bases and J dropped 5 bases, with 10 bases sitting between them. Here the CDR3 reads CASSLTPNNSPLHF. Written as DNA, the CDR3 is TGCGCCAGCAGCTTGACACCAAATAATTCACCCCTCCACTTT.

The V call is TRBV19, the J call TRBJ1-5, with D possibly TRBD1 on 6 matching bases. This CDR3 comprises 15 residues. The V end lost 5 bases, the J end lost 6 bases, and 17 bases lay between the germline ends. In germline, CDR1 is LNHDA, CDR2 SQIVND (reference sequence). CDR3 in DNA: TGTGCCAGTAGTGGGGGGGCACTCGAAAGTCAGCCCCAGCATTTT. Translating it yields CASSGGALESQPQHF.